This T cell receptor (beta chain) was identified in a study of ipilimumab plus nivolumab after autologous stem cell transplantation. Germline CDR1 reads LGHNA; CDR2 reads YSLEER. The CDR3 runs to 16 residues. The ends were cut back, 0 bases at V and 4 bases at J, with 12 bases in the middle. Patients got ipilimumab 1 mg/kg beginning 14 to 28 days post-transplant. Patients received nivolumab 3 mg/kg at weeks 1, 4, 7, 10, then fortnightly to week 26. Study-level points and caveats: TCR repertoire, Treg phenotype and gut microbiota reportedly support more study of this approach.

In the case of this clone: The antigen is undetermined.

Data came from immunoSEQ multiplex PCR; TCRdb stores just in-frame clones and leaves some out. The profile shows 12,000 or so clones, roughly 70% of them singletons. The source of this sequence is a male donor with multiple myeloma. The sequences come from PBMCs, collected in a trial of ipilimumab plus nivolumab as post-transplant consolidation. The rearrangement uses TRBV4-3 and TRBJ1-4, with D uncertain. Written as DNA, the CDR3 is TGCGCCAGCAGCCAAGATAGAGCGGACTATAATGAAAAACTGTTTTTT. Protein product: CASSQDRADYNEKLFF.